The source of this T cell receptor (beta chain) is a study of T cells in Graves' hyperthyroidism and ophthalmopathy. At the level of the study: Peripheral blood sampling occurred at initial diagnosis, before any treatment.

This clonotype was seen many times. It was RNA transcripts that yielded the amplified TCR beta CDR3 regions. An initial round of RT-PCR targeting the TCR CDR3 relied on the HTBI primer set. TCRdb reprocessed the multiplex PCR reads with MiXCR, giving one entry per CDR3 protein. This sample has more than 450,000 distinct CDR3 sequences, with 14% found just once. No ophthalmopathy progression within 18 months constituted stable Graves' hyperthyroidism. Orbital computed tomography, thyroid ultrasound, serum thyroxine and TRAb, and clinical symptoms together informed the diagnoses. The sample was blood. The TCR comes from a woman in her thirties or forties with Graves' hyperthyroidism.

The CDR3 coding sequence is TGCAGTGCTAGAGATTGGAGGCGAGAGACCCAGTACTTC. It is translated as CSARDWRRETQYF. The chain recombines TRBV20-1 with TRBJ2-5, with D possibly being TRBD2 (5 bases). The CDR3 runs 13 residues. CDR1 is DFQATT, CDR2 SNEGSKA, per germline (reference sequence). The germline V and J ends were trimmed by 0 bases and 4 bases, with 9 bases remaining between them.